The 29 T cell receptor beta chains reported below all come from one sample, sequenced in a study of blood T cell repertoires in COVID-19. Produced via immunoSEQ multiplex PCR; TCRdb's table is partial and in-frame only. This table has some 180,000 clones, roughly 85% appearing once. Sequencing was performed on PBMCs or T cells enriched from blood (not recorded which). These receptor sequences come from a man between 40 and 49 years old who had recovered from COVID-19.

The chain uses TRBV28 and TRBJ1-3; D possibly corresponds to TRBD1 (5 bases). V gave up 3 bases and J gave up 0 bases, with 12 bases separating them. The CDR3 consists of 16 residues. Germline assignment: CDR1 MDHEN and CDR2 SYDVKM. In nucleotides, the CDR3 is TGTGCCAGCAGTTTGGGGCGGCTAAGCTCTGGAAACACCATATATTTT. Encoded protein: CASSLGRLSSGNTIYF.

V is TRBV29-1 and J is TRBJ1-2, with D maybe TRBD1 (5 bases). V lost 5 bases, J lost 6 bases, and 10 bases lay in between. This CDR3 is built from 11 residues. Germline-derived CDR1 and CDR2 are SQVTM and ANQGSEA. The CDR3: CSVLRVNGYTF. The CDR3 nucleotides are TGCAGCGTTCTCAGGGTAAATGGCTACACCTTC.

CDR3 amino acids: CATGTGVEQYF. The CDR3 nucleotides read TGTGCCACGGGTACAGGGGTTGAGCAGTACTTC. The rearrangement joins TRBV28 to TRBJ2-7, with 7 bases fitting TRBD1. CDR1 is MDHEN and CDR2 is SYDVKM in the germline V gene. V shed 10 bases and J 7 bases; nucleotides not matched to a gene: 7. The CDR3 is made up of 11 amino acids.

The genes are TRBV30 and TRBJ1-4; no clear D gene. V lost 2 bases and J 0 bases, leaving 7 bases between the germline ends. Germline V lookup: CDR1 GTSNPN, CDR2 SVGIG (reference sequence). The CDR3 has 14 residues. The CDR3: CAWSPTSTNEKLFF. The CDR3 DNA follows: TGTGCCTGGAGTCCCACTTCAACTAATGAAAAACTGTTTTTT. The whole variable domain, filled in from reference TRBV30 and TRBJ1-4, reads SQTIHQWPATLVQPVGSPLSLECTVEGTSNPNLYWYRQAAGRGLQLLFYSVGIGQISSEVPQNLSASRPQDRQFILSSKKLLLSDSGFYLCAWSPTSTNEKLFFGSGTQLSVL.

The V call is TRBV19, the J call TRBJ1-5, with 8 bases matching TRBD1. Germline-derived CDR1 and CDR2 are LNHDA and SQIVND (reference sequence). The V gene end was trimmed by 4 bases and the J gene end by 3 bases; junction bases not matched to a gene: 2. The CDR3 totals 14 residues. The CDR3 region is CASSTTGDNQPQHF. The DNA of the CDR3 is TGTGCCAGTAGTACGACAGGGGACAATCAGCCCCAGCATTTT.

The chain recombines TRBV5-1 with TRBJ1-4, with TRBD1 matching 7 bases. The junction had 9 bases not matched to a gene; V was cut back by 0 bases and J by 7 bases. The CDR3 runs 16 residues. Germline CDR1 and CDR2: SGHRS and YFSETQ. The CDR3 DNA reads TGCGCCAGCAGCTTGGCGGAACCGACAGGGTCTGAAAAACTGTTTTTT. This translates into CASSLAEPTGSEKLFF.

The rearrangement links TRBV6-5 to TRBJ2-5; 12 bases align to TRBD1. Per germline, CDR1 MNHEY and CDR2 SVGAGI. The CDR3 length is 15 residues. V trimming: 5 bases; J trimming: 6 bases; junction bases outside the gene matches: 7. CDR3 coding DNA: TGTGCCAGCAGTCCCCTGGGACAGGGGGCCAAGACCCAGTACTTC. Encoded protein: CASSPLGQGAKTQYF.

The chain combines TRBV5-6 with TRBJ1-1, with 7 positions matching TRBD1. The V gene end was trimmed by 5 bases and the J gene end by 3 bases; junction bases not matched to a gene: 1. The CDR3 is 12 residues long. Looked up from germline, CDR1 is SGHDT and CDR2 is YYEEEE. CDR3 in amino acids: CASRGQDTEAFF. DNA for the CDR3: TGTGCCAGCAGAGGACAGGACACTGAAGCTTTCTTT.

This chain uses TRBV7-3 with TRBJ2-3; a possible D gene is TRBD2 (6 bases). The CDR3 extends over 15 amino acids. Looked up from germline, CDR1 is SGHTA and CDR2 is FQGTGA. Between the trimmed V and J ends, which lost 4 bases and 0 bases, there was a span of 11 bases. CDR3: CASSSGLTSTDTQYF. For the CDR3, the DNA is TGTGCCAGCAGCTCGGGACTGACTAGCACAGATACGCAGTATTTT.

The chain recombines TRBV3-1 (or the pseudogene TRBV3-2) with TRBJ1-6, with 11 bases identical to TRBD1. Per germline, CDR1 LGHDT and CDR2 YNNKEL (reference sequence). Unmatched junction bases numbered 9, after V lost 0 bases and J lost 11 bases. This CDR3 comprises 17 residues. In DNA form, the CDR3 reads TGTGCCAGCAGCCAAGATAGTCCGGGACAGGGGGTTACACCCCTCCACTTT. Translating gives CASSQDSPGQGVTPLHF.

V is TRBV30 and J is TRBJ1-2, with 11 bases aligning to TRBD1. The CDR3 is made up of 15 amino acids. Germline V gives CDR1 GTSNPN, CDR2 SVGIG (reference sequence). V shed 1 base, J shed 7 bases, and the junction held 8 bases outside the gene matches. CDR3 amino acids: CAWSATGTGGGGYTF. For the CDR3, the DNA is TGTGCCTGGAGTGCTACCGGGACAGGGGGAGGTGGCTACACCTTC.

The chain recombines TRBV19 with TRBJ1-5; possible D gene TRBD1, 5 bases. Germline lookup yields CDR1 LNHDA and CDR2 SQIVND (reference sequence). Trimming left V 8 bases short and J 5 bases short, with 16 bases between. CDR3 length: 14 amino acids. Here the CDR3 DNA reads TGTGCCAGTGGACATGGGCGGATAGATCAGCCCCAGCATTTT. Protein sequence: CASGHGRIDQPQHF. The variable domain in full, completed from reference TRBV19 and TRBJ1-5, reads DGGITQSPKYLFRKEGQNVTLSCEQNLNHDAMYWYRQDPGQGLRLIYYSQIVNDFQKGDIAEGYSVSREKKESFPLTVTSAQKNPTAFYLCASGHGRIDQPQHFGDGTRLSIL.

V is TRBV5-1 and J is TRBJ2-3, with D perhaps matching TRBD2 (5 bases). Germline CDR1 and CDR2: SGHRS and YFSETQ. V was clipped by 0 bases and J by 6 bases, with 17 bases between them. This CDR3 contains 16 residues. CDR3 DNA sequence: TGCGCCAGCAGCTTGGCACTACTAGTGAGCGCGGATACGCAGTATTTT. Its protein is CASSLALLVSADTQYF.

In this sample, this clone turned up once. The CDR3 DNA follows: TGTGCCAGCAGTTTACAGGGGGGTTCACCCCTCCACTTT. Translating gives CASSLQGGSPLHF. The rearrangement links TRBV28 to TRBJ1-6; 7 bases are shared with TRBD1. V shed 2 bases and J 9 bases; nucleotides not matched to a gene: 1. Per germline, CDR1 MDHEN and CDR2 SYDVKM. CDR3 length: 13 amino acids. Supplemented by reference TRBV28 and TRBJ1-6, the full variable domain reads DVKVTQSSRYLVKRTGEKVFLECVQDMDHENMFWYRQDPGLGLRLIYFSYDVKMKEKGDIPEGYSVSREKKERFSLILESASTNQTSMYLCASSLQGGSPLHFGNGTRLTVT.

This chain uses TRBV27 with TRBJ2-7, with TRBD1 identical over 9 bases. With 5 bases clipped from V and 3 bases from J, the junction kept 5 bases outside the gene matches. CDR3 size: 14 residues. Germline-derived CDR1 and CDR2 are MNHEY and SMNVEV (reference sequence). CDR3: CASSPGQGIYEQYF. The CDR3, as DNA: TGTGCCAGCAGTCCGGGACAGGGAATCTACGAGCAGTACTTC.

This sequence joins TRBV5-8 and TRBJ2-1, with a possible D match to TRBD1 (5 bases). Germline V CDR1 and CDR2: SGHTS, YDEGEE. This CDR3 is built from 15 residues. Trimming pared 6 bases from V and 10 bases from J, leaving 23 bases between. CDR3: CASTGLMGQLGEQFF. In nucleotides, the CDR3 is TGTGCCAGCACCGGTTTAATGGGGCAGCTGGGAGAGCAGTTCTTC.

The rearrangement joins TRBV18 to TRBJ1-6, with TRBD1 identical over 9 bases. Trimming cost V 0 bases and J 8 bases; bases outside gene matches: 2. From germline, CDR1 is KGHSH and CDR2 LQKENI. The CDR3 is 15 residues long. CDR3 in amino acids: CASSPPGQGDSPLHF. The CDR3 region has the DNA TGTGCCAGCTCACCACCGGGACAGGGTGATTCACCCCTCCACTTT. Full variable domain (missing parts from reference TRBV18 and TRBJ1-6): NAGVMQNPRHLVRRRGQEARLRCSPMKGHSHVYWYRQLPEEGLKFMVYLQKENIIDESGMPKERFSAEFPKEGPSILRIQQVVRGDSAAYFCASSPPGQGDSPLHFGNGTRLTVT.

The V call is TRBV30, the J call TRBJ1-6; TRBD1 is a possible D gene (5 bases). CDR1 and CDR2 (germline): GTSNPN, SVGIG (reference sequence). Trimming cost V 4 bases and J 10 bases, with 20 bases left between them. The CDR3 runs to 15 residues. CDR3 amino acids: CAWTTRRAGGSPLHF. The CDR3 coding sequence is TGTGCCTGGACCACGCGCAGGGCAGGTGGCTCACCCCTCCACTTT.

This chain joins TRBV5-8 and TRBJ1-2; D may be TRBD1 (5 bases). The V and J ends lost 9 bases and 0 bases respectively, with 12 bases between them. The germline CDR1 and CDR2 sequences are SGHTS and YDEGEE. CDR3 length: 13 amino acids. The CDR3 reads CATIGDANYGYTF. The CDR3 DNA sequence: TGTGCCACCATAGGGGATGCTAACTATGGCTACACCTTC.

The chain combines TRBV20-1 with TRBJ2-4; 7 bases are shared with TRBD1. CDR1 DFQATT and CDR2 SNEGSKA come from the germline V gene (reference sequence). J was trimmed by 3 bases and V by 3 bases; bases with no gene match: 8. The CDR3 sequence is 15 residues long. CDR3 nucleotides: TGCAGTGCTAGTACGTCTCGGGACAGCAAAAACATTCAGTACTTC. It yields the protein CSASTSRDSKNIQYF.

The sample holds a few counts of this clone. The J gene is TRBJ1-2, the V gene TRBV7-9; 7 bases align to TRBD1. The CDR3 sequence is 13 residues long. J lost 1 base, V lost 10 bases, and 6 bases had no gene match. Germline values: CDR1 SEHNR, CDR2 FQNEAQ (reference sequence). The DNA for the CDR3 is TGTGCCACCAGGGGGGACAGTAACTATGGCTACACCTTC. Its translation: CATRGDSNYGYTF.

There are a few counts of this clone. The chain combines TRBV6-4 with TRBJ2-3; D ambiguous. In germline, CDR1 is MRHNA, CDR2 SNTAGT. V was pared by 0 bases and J by 0 bases, with 7 bases between. This CDR3 has 15 amino acids. This CDR3 is CASSDSLASTDTQYF. The CDR3 DNA is TGTGCCAGCAGTGACTCGTTAGCTAGCACAGATACGCAGTATTTT.

The chain carries TRBV5-4 and TRBJ1-4, with TRBD1 identical over 8 bases. Trimming at V came to 4 bases and at J to 2 bases, leaving 4 bases not matched to a gene. The length of the CDR3 is 15 residues. The germline V gene encodes CDR1 SGHNT and CDR2 YYREEE (reference sequence). The CDR3 DNA reads TGTGCCAGCAGCCGGCAGGGGGCGACTAATGAAAAACTGTTTTTT. It yields the protein CASSRQGATNEKLFF.

The V call is TRBV9, the J call TRBJ1-2; D gene unclear. Germline CDR1 reads SGDLS; CDR2 reads YYNGEE. The CDR3 has 13 amino acids. Trimming pared 0 bases from V and 11 bases from J, leaving 14 bases between. For the CDR3, the DNA is TGTGCCAGCAGCGTAGCCGGTACTGGAGGTTACACCTTC. Encoded protein: CASSVAGTGGYTF.

This clone was counted once. The V call is TRBV15, the J call TRBJ1-2; TRBD1 aligns across 10 bases. The CDR3 is 14 residues long. CDR1 is LNHNV and CDR2 is YYDKDF in the germline V gene (reference sequence). J was trimmed by 2 bases and V by 5 bases; bases with no gene match: 2. The CDR3 DNA reads as TGTGCCACCAGCCAGGACAGGGGGAACTATGGCTACACCTTC. Amino acids: CATSQDRGNYGYTF.

This clone was seen only once. The chain joins TRBV5-5 to TRBJ2-7; the match to TRBD2 covers 8 bases. The germline CDR1 and CDR2 sequences are SGHKS and YYEKEE (reference sequence). The CDR3 totals 18 residues. The V and J ends lost 0 bases and 0 bases, in that order; junction bases with no gene match: 11. The CDR3 region has the DNA TGTGCCAGCAGCTTGGGGGGTATACTAGCGGACAGCTCCTACGAGCAGTACTTC. Translating it yields CASSLGGILADSSYEQYF.

This clone was recorded only once. The chain uses TRBV29-1 and TRBJ1-4; 7 nucleotides line up with TRBD1. CDR3 length: 13 amino acids. V trimming: 7 bases; J trimming: 4 bases; junction bases outside the gene matches: 6. CDR1 is SQVTM, CDR2 ANQGSEA, per germline. Here the CDR3 DNA reads TGCAGCGCCAGGGACAGAGATAATGAAAAACTGTTTTTT. Translated, it gives CSARDRDNEKLFF.

The chain uses TRBV29-1 and TRBJ1-1; 7 bases are shared with TRBD1. J lost 11 bases, V lost 4 bases, and 4 bases had no gene match. The CDR3 has 10 residues. Germline loops: CDR1 SQVTM, CDR2 ANQGSEA. The CDR3 DNA is TGCAGCGTTGCACAGGGGAGTGCTTTCTTT. As protein: CSVAQGSAFF.

The CDR3 protein is CAITSSSYEQYF. The CDR3, as DNA: TGTGCCATCACGTCCTCCTCCTACGAGCAGTACTTC. V usage is TRBV10-3 and J usage is TRBJ2-7; no reliable D call. V dropped 7 bases and J dropped 0 bases, with 7 bases sitting between them. Germline assignment: CDR1 ENHRY and CDR2 SYGVKD. The CDR3 has 12 residues.